This entry lists 29 T cell receptor beta chains sequenced from one sample in a study of blood T cell repertoires in COVID-19. The data were produced by immunoSEQ multiplex PCR, yet TCRdb's version contains in-frame clones alone and is incomplete. This table has about 250,000 clones, 80% to 85% appearing once. Sequencing used peripheral blood. These receptor sequences come from a man aged 50 to 60 with active or convalescent COVID-19.

This sequence joins TRBV30 and TRBJ1-2; no firm D call. Germline lookup yields CDR1 GTSNPN and CDR2 SVGIG (reference sequence). The germline V and J ends were trimmed by 2 bases and 4 bases, with 11 bases remaining between them. The CDR3 runs 13 residues. The chain's CDR3 is CAWSTTIGYGYTF. The CDR3 DNA sequence: TGTGCCTGGAGTACGACAATCGGCTATGGCTACACCTTC.

The rearrangement uses TRBV7-9 and TRBJ2-1; D gene unclear. This CDR3 has 13 residues. Germline V CDR1 and CDR2: SEHNR, FQNEAQ (reference sequence). Trimming removed 1 base from V and 8 bases from J, with 9 bases in between. In nucleotides, the CDR3 is TGTGCCAGCAGCTTAGGGAGTTTATATGAGCAGTTCTTC. Translated, it gives CASSLGSLYEQFF.

This chain connects TRBV28 to TRBJ2-5; no clear D gene. Germline assignment: CDR1 MDHEN and CDR2 SYDVKM. V lost 6 bases, J lost 5 bases, and 13 bases lay in between. This CDR3 has 13 amino acids. The CDR3 is CASSLPSVETQYF. CDR3 bases: TGTGCCAGCAGCTTACCCTCTGTGGAGACCCAGTACTTC.

V is TRBV19 and J is TRBJ2-4, with TRBD2 identical over 11 bases. The CDR3 is 17 amino acids. V lost 3 bases to trimming and J lost 0 bases; unmatched junction nucleotides: 4. Germline-derived CDR1 and CDR2 are LNHDA and SQIVND (reference sequence). This chain's CDR3 is CASSILAGGLAKNIQYF. The CDR3 DNA reads as TGTGCCAGTAGTATCCTAGCGGGGGGCCTAGCCAAAAACATTCAGTACTTC.

This chain links TRBV7-2 with TRBJ2-3; 7 bases line up with TRBD2. The germline CDR1 and CDR2 sequences are SGHTA and FQGNSA. J was trimmed by 1 base and V by 3 bases; bases with no gene match: 4. This CDR3 region has 15 residues. The CDR3 sequence is CASSFRDYGTDTQYF. CDR3 coding DNA: TGTGCCAGCAGCTTTCGGGACTACGGCACAGATACGCAGTATTTT.

This sequence joins TRBV18 and TRBJ1-1; possible D gene TRBD1, 5 bases. Looked up from germline, CDR1 is KGHSH and CDR2 is LQKENI. The CDR3 loop spans 13 amino acids. V was clipped by 2 bases and J by 7 bases, with 11 bases between them. The CDR3 spells CASSPARGGEAFF. Written as DNA, the CDR3 is TGTGCCAGCTCACCAGCGCGGGGCGGTGAAGCTTTCTTT.

The chain recombines TRBV24-1 with TRBJ2-3, with a possible D match to TRBD2 (5 bases). The CDR3 consists of 13 residues. V was pared by 6 bases and J by 3 bases, with 9 bases between. Germline loops: CDR1 KGHDR, CDR2 SFDVKD. In DNA form, the CDR3 reads TGTGCCACCAGTCCCGGGGAAACAGATACGCAGTATTTT. Its translation is CATSPGETDTQYF.

A few counts support this clone. V gene TRBV13 combines with J gene TRBJ2-6; D ambiguous. V was shortened by 2 bases and J by 3 bases, with 8 bases between the two germline ends. The germline CDR1 and CDR2 sequences are PRHDT and FYEKMQ (reference sequence). The CDR3 sequence is 15 residues long. CDR3: CASSLKTGGANVLTF. The CDR3 DNA is TGTGCCAGCAGCTTAAAGACGGGTGGGGCCAACGTCCTGACTTTC.

The chain combines TRBV21-1 with TRBJ2-5; the table's TRBD1 call for D was not verified on the DNA. TRBV21-1 counts as a pseudogene. The CDR3 loop spans 17 amino acids. The CDR3 is CASSKKWGTSPQETQYF. The CDR3 DNA follows: TGTGCCAGCAGCAAAAAATGGGGGACATCCCCACAAGAGACCCAGTACTTC.

The chain recombines TRBV5-6 with TRBJ1-2, with 7 bases identical to TRBD1. The junction had 6 bases not matched to a gene; V was cut back by 5 bases and J by 2 bases. The CDR3 extends over 14 amino acids. The germline gives CDR1 SGHDT, CDR2 YYEEEE. DNA of the CDR3: TGTGCCAGCAGGGGACAGCTCCACAACTATGGCTACACCTTC. Residues: CASRGQLHNYGYTF.

The V and J genes are TRBV30 and TRBJ1-2; 7 bases align to TRBD1. Trimming at V came to 3 bases and at J to 1 base, leaving 11 bases not matched to a gene. This CDR3 is 16 amino acids long. The germline CDR1 and CDR2 sequences are GTSNPN and SVGIG (reference sequence). The CDR3 protein is CAWRMYRGGFNYGYTF. The CDR3, as DNA: TGTGCCTGGAGAATGTACAGGGGTGGCTTTAACTATGGCTACACCTTC.

The chain is built from TRBV12-2 and TRBJ2-3; the table's D call of TRBD2 was not tested on the DNA. TRBV12-2 represents a pseudogene. The CDR3 extends over 14 amino acids. This CDR3 reads CASRAGSSGDTQYF. The CDR3 DNA is TGTGCAAGTCGCGCCGGGTCCTCCGGGGATACGCAGTATTTT.

This clone appeared once. V usage is TRBV6-5 and J usage is TRBJ1-4, with a weak D call TRBD1 (6 bases). Looked up from germline, CDR1 is MNHEY and CDR2 is SVGAGI. The CDR3 has 14 residues. V lost 5 bases to trimming and J lost 8 bases, with 15 bases between them. CDR3 amino acids: CASSLDRWGEKLFF. CDR3 in DNA: TGTGCCAGCAGTCTAGACAGGTGGGGGGAAAAACTGTTTTTT.

This chain uses TRBV5-4 with TRBJ1-2, with no clear D. V shed 4 bases and J shed 10 bases, with 11 bases lying between them. The CDR3 length is 11 residues. The germline V gene has CDR1 SGHNT and CDR2 YYREEE (reference sequence). The CDR3 loop reads CASSLDTTYTF. The CDR3 DNA sequence: TGTGCCAGCAGCCTCGACACGACCTACACCTTC.

This clone was observed once. The rearrangement uses TRBV29-1 and TRBJ2-7, with 7 bases that match TRBD1. From germline, CDR1 is SQVTM and CDR2 ANQGSEA. Losses at the gene ends were 5 bases for V and 0 bases for J; bases not matched to a gene: 10. The CDR3 consists of 15 residues. The CDR3 protein is CSVRKPGQSSYEQYF. The CDR3 DNA reads as TGCAGCGTTCGTAAACCGGGACAGAGCTCCTACGAGCAGTACTTC.

In its sample, this clone was seen once. The genes are TRBV7-9 and TRBJ2-3; 12 bases fit TRBD2. CDR3 size: 18 residues. Unmatched junction bases numbered 12, after V lost 4 bases and J lost 4 bases. Germline CDR1 is SEHNR and CDR2 is FQNEAQ (reference sequence). CDR3 DNA sequence: TGTGCCAGCAGCTCCGTTCACAGGACTAGCGGGGCGGCAGATACGCAGTATTTT. Translation: CASSSVHRTSGAADTQYF.

The gene calls are TRBV28 and TRBJ1-1; D remains unclear. V was cut by 3 bases and J by 1 base, with 9 bases left in between. CDR1 is MDHEN and CDR2 is SYDVKM in the germline V gene. This CDR3 spans 14 amino acids. The CDR3 coding sequence is TGTGCCAGCAGTTTGATACAGAAGAACACTGAAGCTTTCTTT. This sequence encodes CASSLIQKNTEAFF.

DNA for the CDR3: TGTGCCAGCAGCGTAGCTACAGATAATAATTCACCCCTCCACTTT. Protein sequence: CASSVATDNNSPLHF. V gene TRBV9 combines with J gene TRBJ1-6; D is unclear. V was trimmed by 0 bases and J by 5 bases, leaving 9 bases between them. The CDR3 totals 15 residues. Germline CDR1 SGDLS, CDR2 YYNGEE.

The chain recombines TRBV5-4 with TRBJ2-1; D unclear. The germline V and J ends were trimmed by 0 bases and 9 bases, with 10 bases remaining between them. The CDR3 is 13 residues long. Looked up from germline, CDR1 is SGHNT and CDR2 is YYREEE (reference sequence). CDR3 bases: TGTGCCAGCAGCTTGGACGGCGGCGGTGAGCAGTTCTTC. This gives the protein CASSLDGGGEQFF. Filled out from reference TRBV5-4 and TRBJ2-1, the complete variable domain reads ETGVTQSPTHLIKTRGQQVTLRCSSQSGHNTVSWYQQALGQGPQFIFQYYREEENGRGNFPPRFSGLQFPNYSSELNVNALELDDSALYLCASSLDGGGEQFFGPGTRLTVL.

This sequence joins TRBV3-1 (or the pseudogene TRBV3-2) and TRBJ2-3, with 12 bases that match TRBD2. After removal of 2 bases from V and 5 bases from J, the junction contained 8 bases not matched to a gene. Germline values: CDR1 LGHDT, CDR2 YNNKEL (reference sequence). The CDR3 totals 17 residues. CDR3 in amino acids: CASSQTLAGGQRDTQYF. CDR3 sequence (DNA): TGTGCCAGCAGCCAAACGCTAGCGGGGGGGCAGAGAGATACGCAGTATTTT.

The V and J genes are TRBV9 and TRBJ2-3; D may be TRBD1 (5 bases). The germline V gene encodes CDR1 SGDLS and CDR2 YYNGEE. Deletions cut 0 bases from V and 3 bases from J, with 8 bases between. The CDR3 consists of 14 residues. CDR3 sequence reads: CASSVEGVTDTQYF. The CDR3 DNA reads TGTGCCAGCAGCGTAGAAGGGGTGACAGATACGCAGTATTTT. Based on the CDR3 plus reference TRBV9 and TRBJ2-3, the full variable domain is DSGVTQTPKHLITATGQRVTLRCSPRSGDLSVYWYQQSLDQGLQFLIQYYNGEERAKGNILERFSAQQFPDLHSELNLSSLELGDSALYFCASSVEGVTDTQYFGPGTRLTVL.

The count of this clone is one. The rearrangement links TRBV7-2 to TRBJ2-2; 9 bases are shared with TRBD2. Germline V gene lookup returns CDR1 SGHTA and CDR2 FQGNSA. The CDR3 has 16 amino acids. Trimming took 2 bases from V and 7 from J; bases not matched to a gene: 8. CDR3 loop: CASSLYAGGLGGELFF. The DNA for the CDR3 is TGTGCCAGCAGCTTATACGCGGGGGGGCTCGGCGGGGAGCTGTTTTTT.

V usage is TRBV5-1 and J usage is TRBJ2-2, with D perhaps matching TRBD1 (5 bases). Per the germline V gene, CDR1 is SGHRS and CDR2 is YFSETQ. V was cut by 2 bases and J by 1 base, with 9 bases left in between. This CDR3 spans 15 amino acids. The CDR3 region has the DNA TGCGCCAGCAGCTTCGAAGGGGTGAACACCGGGGAGCTGTTTTTT. This codes for CASSFEGVNTGELFF. Combining the CDR3 with reference TRBV5-1 and TRBJ2-2 gives the whole variable domain KAGVTQTPRYLIKTRGQQVTLSCSPISGHRSVSWYQQTPGQGLQFLFEYFSETQRNKGNFPGRFSGRQFSNSRSEMNVSTLELGDSALYLCASSFEGVNTGELFFGEGSRLTVL.

The V gene is TRBV7-2, the J gene TRBJ2-2; TRBD1 aligns across 8 bases. Trimming removed 5 bases from V and 5 bases from J; junction bases left unmatched: 7. Germline V gene sequence: CDR1 SGHTA, CDR2 FQGNSA. This CDR3 has 15 amino acids. CDR3 sequence reads: CASSPDRGLTGELFF. CDR3 nucleotides: TGTGCCAGCAGCCCCGACAGGGGCCTAACCGGGGAGCTGTTTTTT.

The V gene is TRBV5-4, the J gene TRBJ2-7; 9 bases fit TRBD1. The CDR3 has 15 amino acids. V shed 4 bases and J 3 bases; nucleotides not matched to a gene: 8. Germline CDR1 and CDR2: SGHNT and YYREEE (reference sequence). In DNA, the CDR3 is TGTGCCAGCAGCCCGGACAGGGGAGGTTACTACGAGCAGTACTTC. Its translation is CASSPDRGGYYEQYF.

The J gene is TRBJ1-1, the V gene TRBV9; D unresolved. The CDR3 covers 15 residues. Trimming pared 5 bases from V and 1 base from J, leaving 15 bases between. Germline CDR1 SGDLS, CDR2 YYNGEE. The CDR3 region is CASRKAAMTNTEAFF. In DNA form, the CDR3 reads TGTGCCAGCAGGAAGGCGGCCATGACGAACACTGAAGCTTTCTTT.

This sequence joins TRBV5-4 and TRBJ2-5; 11 bases map to TRBD2. The CDR3 has 16 amino acids. Germline trimming cut 7 bases from V and 5 bases from J; bases unmatched to any gene: 13. Germline CDR1 is SGHNT and CDR2 is YYREEE (reference sequence). This chain's CDR3 is CASSQGGTSGGETQYF. The CDR3 DNA follows: TGTGCCAGCTCACAGGGCGGGACTAGCGGTGGGGAGACCCAGTACTTC.

The CDR3 loop is CASTEPGTYEQYF. The CDR3 nucleotides are TGTGCCAGCACCGAACCGGGGACCTACGAGCAGTACTTC. V gene TRBV6-5 combines with J gene TRBJ2-7, with D possibly TRBD2 on 5 matching bases. Germline assignment: CDR1 MNHEY and CDR2 SVGAGI. Trimming pared 7 bases from V and 2 bases from J, leaving 12 bases between. CDR3 length equals 13 residues.

The rearrangement uses TRBV20-1 and TRBJ2-3; 9 positions agree with TRBD2. The length of the CDR3 is 15 residues. The ends lost 3 bases at V and 3 bases at J; junction bases unmatched: 7. From germline, CDR1 is DFQATT and CDR2 SNEGSKA (reference sequence). The CDR3 here is CSASGYLAGTDTQYF. CDR3 nucleotide sequence: TGCAGTGCTAGTGGTTACCTAGCGGGGACAGATACGCAGTATTTT.